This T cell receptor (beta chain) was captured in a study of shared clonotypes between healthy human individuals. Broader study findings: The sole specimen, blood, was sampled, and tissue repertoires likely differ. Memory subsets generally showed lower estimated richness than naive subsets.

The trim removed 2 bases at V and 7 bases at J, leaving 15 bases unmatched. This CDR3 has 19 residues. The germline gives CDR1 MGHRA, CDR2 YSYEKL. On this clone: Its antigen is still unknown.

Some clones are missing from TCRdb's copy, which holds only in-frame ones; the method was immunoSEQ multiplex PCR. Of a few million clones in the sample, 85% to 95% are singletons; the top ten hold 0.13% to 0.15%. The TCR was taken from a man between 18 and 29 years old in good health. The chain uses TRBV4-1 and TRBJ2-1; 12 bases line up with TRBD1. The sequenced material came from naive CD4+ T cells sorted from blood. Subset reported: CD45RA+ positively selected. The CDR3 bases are TGCGCCAGCAGCCAACTCCCAATAGAGGGACAGGGGGCGAGGAATGAGCAGTTCTTC. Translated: CASSQLPIEGQGARNEQFF.